A selection of T cell receptor beta chains follows, all from one sample in a study of blood T cell repertoires in COVID-19. This table comes from immunoSEQ multiplex PCR, and its TCRdb copy is limited to in-frame clones, with some not included. Of roughly 24,000 clones listed, almost 90% are singletons. Sequencing was performed on peripheral blood. These receptors originate from a woman aged 55-70 years with active COVID-19. Each CDR3 is given without its conserved first and last residue. Each record gives: clone size, D gene, V gene, J gene, CDR3 protein. A D gene is named only where the DNA matches it firmly. Some rows have no size entry. The others give once, few or many, or a class for an expanded clone.

-	-	TRBV5-1	TRBJ2-7	ASSREGAEQY
-	TRBD2	TRBV28	TRBJ2-5	ASSTSGRGGTQY
few	TRBD2	TRBV9	TRBJ2-1	ASSLLAGAYNEQF
-	TRBD1	TRBV7-9	TRBJ1-3	ASSPGGNSGNTIY
-	TRBD2	TRBV3-1/TRBV3-2	TRBJ2-1	ASSRRLAGVGNEQF
-	TRBD1	TRBV5-1	TRBJ2-3	ASSLRQGSTDTQY
-	-	TRBV19	TRBJ1-4	ASSYIRGAGEKLF
-	-	TRBV27	TRBJ2-6	ASSLYISGANVLT
-	-	TRBV7-2	TRBJ1-2	ASSLEVTDYGYT
-	TRBD1	TRBV6-5	TRBJ1-3	ASRGGTGEGNTIY
-	TRBD1	TRBV5-4	TRBJ2-1	ASSPTGGAAYNEQF
-	TRBD2	TRBV5-1	TRBJ2-1	ASSSTGGQIYNEQF
few	-	TRBV5-1	TRBJ1-2	ASSLVRNYGYT
-	TRBD2	TRBV12-3/TRBV12-4	TRBJ2-7	ASSPGLGYEQY
-	TRBD2	TRBV7-9	TRBJ2-1	ASSLGAPWTSGIYNEQF
-	-	TRBV7-2	TRBJ1-5	ASSLKAQLISNQPQH
-	-	TRBV6-6	TRBJ1-5	ASSPLGSGANQPQH
-	TRBD2	TRBV24-1	TRBJ2-3	ATGTGTSGRGSTDTQY
-	-	TRBV7-9	TRBJ1-4	ASSLGGNGEKLF
-	TRBD2	TRBV19	TRBJ2-7	ASSIDSGRNGQY
-	TRBD2	TRBV5-4	TRBJ2-3	ASRPGWTSGPNTDTQY
-	-	TRBV27	TRBJ2-1	ASSLSSNYNEQF
few	TRBD2	TRBV3-1/TRBV3-2	TRBJ2-1	ASSPIPLAGEASYNEQF
-	TRBD2	TRBV5-4	TRBJ2-1	ASSLGRGLAGAGEQF
-	-	TRBV6-6	TRBJ1-5	ATAGYNQPQH
-	TRBD2	TRBV5-1	TRBJ2-1	ASSPTSGRRNEQF
-	-	TRBV3-1/TRBV3-2	TRBJ2-1	ASSRPGTGYNEQF
once	-	TRBV29-1	TRBJ2-5	SLKALGTQY
-	-	TRBV4-3	TRBJ2-3	ASSQSLRDTQY
few	-	TRBV4-1	TRBJ2-3	ASSQVGARTDTQY
once	-	TRBV11-2	TRBJ1-2	ASSRGRGYGYT
-	-	TRBV5-1	TRBJ1-1	ASSLRGTEAF
-	TRBD1	TRBV9	TRBJ1-1	ASSAAEGAIEAF
-	-	TRBV18	TRBJ1-4	ASSPEAGGDEKLF
-	-	TRBV3-1/TRBV3-2	TRBJ2-1	ASSPIPGEQF
-	TRBD2	TRBV5-4	TRBJ2-6	ASSLPREGHPNSGANVLT
-	TRBD2	TRBV5-4	TRBJ2-6	ASSVGSGRALSGANVLT
-	-	TRBV2	TRBJ2-7	ASTGLVSSYEQY
-	-	TRBV7-9	TRBJ2-7	ASSYAAGEQY
-	-	TRBV7-9	TRBJ2-7	ASSSQGSLVEQY
once	TRBD2	TRBV7-2	TRBJ2-1	ASRLSGSSSEQF
once	TRBD1	TRBV18	TRBJ1-5	ASSRTGGNQPQH
-	-	TRBV28	TRBJ1-1	ASGKTGLHTEAF
-	-	TRBV7-9	TRBJ2-4	ASSLRDIQY
-	TRBD2	TRBV15	TRBJ2-3	ATSLIPPGLAGTDTQY
few	-	TRBV7-8	TRBJ2-4	ASSLGLSPLRAKNIQY
-	-	TRBV27	TRBJ2-1	ASSPSSPPYNEQF
-	TRBD2	TRBV5-4	TRBJ2-1	ASSLGTRRVGEQF
-	-	TRBV4-3	TRBJ2-4	ASSQVEGKNIQY
-	-	TRBV28	TRBJ2-7	ASSFNRYEQY
-	-	TRBV28	TRBJ2-4	ASSSIGELAKNIQY
-	TRBD1	TRBV4-1	TRBJ1-4	ASSQGGRGREKLF
-	-	TRBV5-6	TRBJ2-5	ASSLGSTNQETQY
-	TRBD2	TRBV4-2	TRBJ2-5	ASSQEGFGTSEVGETQY
-	TRBD2	TRBV10-3	TRBJ2-3	AISEMAGAADTQY